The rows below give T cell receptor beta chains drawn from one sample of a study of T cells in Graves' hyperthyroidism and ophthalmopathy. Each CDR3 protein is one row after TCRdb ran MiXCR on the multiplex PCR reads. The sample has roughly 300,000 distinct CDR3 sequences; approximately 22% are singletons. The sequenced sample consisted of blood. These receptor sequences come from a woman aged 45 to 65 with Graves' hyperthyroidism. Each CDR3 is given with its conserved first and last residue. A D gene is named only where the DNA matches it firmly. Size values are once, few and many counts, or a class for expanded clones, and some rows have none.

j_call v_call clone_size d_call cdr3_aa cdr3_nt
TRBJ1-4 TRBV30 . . CALMAPANEKLFF TGTGCCTTGATGGCCCCAGCTAATGAAAAACTGTTTTTT
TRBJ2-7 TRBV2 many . CASGLAGYEQYF TGTGCCTCCGGGTTAGCAGGCTACGAGCAGTACTTC
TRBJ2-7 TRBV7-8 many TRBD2 CASSSYSGGTYEQYF TGTGCCAGCAGCTCCTACTCGGGGGGGACCTACGAGCAGTACTTC
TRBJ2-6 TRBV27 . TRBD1 CASARDRGPSGANVLTF TGTGCCAGCGCCCGGGACAGGGGGCCCTCTGGGGCCAACGTCCTGACTTTC
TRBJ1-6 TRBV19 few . CASSLRARYNSPLHF TGTGCCAGTAGTCTACGGGCGCGGTATAATTCACCCCTCCACTTT
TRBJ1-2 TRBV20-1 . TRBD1 CSASSDRDYGYTF TGCAGTGCTAGTTCCGACAGGGACTATGGCTACACCTTC
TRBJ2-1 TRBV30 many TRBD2 CAWSRLAGAGQFF TGTGCCTGGAGTCGACTAGCGGGGGCGGGGCAGTTCTTC
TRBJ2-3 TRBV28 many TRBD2 CASSSPSGLAGSDTQYF TGTGCCAGCAGTTCGCCCTCGGGACTAGCGGGATCAGATACGCAGTATTTT
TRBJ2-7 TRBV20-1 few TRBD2 CSARAGVEEQYF TGCAGTGCCCGGGCGGGGGTAGAAGAGCAGTACTTC
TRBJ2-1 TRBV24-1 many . CATGDGVRSYNEQFF TGTGCCACCGGGGACGGGGTACGCTCCTACAATGAGCAGTTCTTC
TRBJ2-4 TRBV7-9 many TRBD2 CASNSGGIAKNIQYF TGTGCCTCCAACAGCGGGGGTATAGCCAAAAACATTCAGTACTTC
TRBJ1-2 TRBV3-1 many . CASSQDRDSVGYTF TGTGCCAGCAGCCAAGATCGGGACTCCGTTGGCTACACCTTC
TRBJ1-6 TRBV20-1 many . CSATGTPNNSPLHF TGCAGTGCTACCGGGACACCTAATAATTCACCCCTCCACTTT
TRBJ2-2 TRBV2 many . CASSKGGSTGELFF TGTGCCAGCAGTAAGGGGGGAAGTACCGGGGAGCTGTTTTTT
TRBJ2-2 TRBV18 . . CASSIYTTANTGELFF TGTGCCAGCTCTATTTATACGACAGCGAACACCGGGGAGCTGTTTTTT
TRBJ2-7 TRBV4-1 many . CASSQDDGRSSYEQYF TGCGCCAGCAGCCAAGATGACGGAAGGAGCTCCTACGAGCAGTACTTC
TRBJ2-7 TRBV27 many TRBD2 CASRLAAAYEQYF TGTGCCTCCCGACTAGCGGCAGCCTACGAGCAGTACTTC
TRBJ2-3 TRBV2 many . CASQQGRHTDTQYF TGTGCCAGCCAGCAGGGTCGGCACACAGATACGCAGTATTTT
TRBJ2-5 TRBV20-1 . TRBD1 CSAESYGTAQETQYF TGCAGTGCTGAAAGTTACGGGACAGCCCAAGAGACCCAGTACTTC
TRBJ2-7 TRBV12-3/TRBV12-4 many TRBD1 CASSLRGTGVFYEQYF TGTGCCAGCAGTTTAAGGGGGACAGGGGTGTTCTACGAGCAGTACTTC